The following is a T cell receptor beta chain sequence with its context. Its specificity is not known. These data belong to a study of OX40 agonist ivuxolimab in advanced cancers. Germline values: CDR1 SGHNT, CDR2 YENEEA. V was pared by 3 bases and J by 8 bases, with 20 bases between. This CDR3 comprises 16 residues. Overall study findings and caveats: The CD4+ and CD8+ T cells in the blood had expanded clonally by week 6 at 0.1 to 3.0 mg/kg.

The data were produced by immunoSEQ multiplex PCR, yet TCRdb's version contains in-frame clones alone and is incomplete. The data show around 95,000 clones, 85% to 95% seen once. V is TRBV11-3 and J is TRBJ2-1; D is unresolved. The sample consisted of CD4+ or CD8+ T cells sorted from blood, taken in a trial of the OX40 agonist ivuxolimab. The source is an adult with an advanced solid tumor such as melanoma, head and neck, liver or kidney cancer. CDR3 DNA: TGTGCCAGCAGCTTGGGCCGGGCCGTTTACGTGGATGAGCAGTTCTTC. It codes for CASSLGRAVYVDEQFF. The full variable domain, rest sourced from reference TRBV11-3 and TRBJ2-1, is EAGVVQSPRYKIIEKKQPVAFWCNPISGHNTLYWYLQNLGQGPELLIRYENEEAVDDSQLPKDRFSAERLKGVDSTLKIQPAELGDSAVYLCASSLGRAVYVDEQFFGPGTRLTVL.